The source of this T cell receptor (beta chain) is a study of T cell repertoires in cytomegalovirus infection. As for the study in general: Through public TCR beta signatures, both CMV infection and matching HLA type were indicated.

About this clonotype itself: What it binds is unknown.

Study-wide results and limits: There were HLA-C-restricted CMV-specific TCR beta clonotypes dominating the ex vivo response. CMV carriers with the relevant HLA were identified by cumulative public TCR beta family frequency.

The CDR3 length is 16 residues. Trimming removed 10 bases from V and 6 bases from J, with 29 bases in between. Germline CDR1 SGHRS, CDR2 YFSETQ. TCRdb reanalysed the reads using MiXCR and keeps one entry per CDR3 protein. The data show about 250,000 distinct CDR3 sequences, over 15% seen once. The receptor was derived from a human donor in good health (CMV status not recorded). Some clones in this sample may be carry-over from other donors' samples. Input material: CD8+ T cells from PBMCs. This sequence joins TRBV5-1 and TRBJ2-7, with no clear D. The CDR3 is CACGLGPNHFPSEQYF. Here the CDR3 DNA reads TGCGCCTGCGGCTTGGGCCCAAATCATTTCCCCTCCGAGCAGTACTTC.